Listed here are 15 T cell receptor beta chains from one sample, sequenced in a study of T cells after yellow fever vaccination. TCRdb reanalysed the 5' RACE reads using MiXCR and keeps one entry per CDR3 protein. This table holds approximately 550,000 distinct CDR3 sequences, about 13% found once. The sequences come from PBMCs, collected on the day of the yellow fever booster vaccination. The receptors shown here come from a man aged 30 to 45 who received the YFV17D yellow fever vaccine.

In its sample, this clonotype was seen a few times. This chain connects TRBV29-1 to TRBJ2-3; D remains ambiguous. With 7 bases removed from V and 4 bases from J, the gap between germline ends came to 9 bases. This CDR3 is built from 11 residues. Germline assignment: CDR1 SQVTM and CDR2 ANQGSEA. DNA for the CDR3: TGCAGCGGAGGACCAGCAGATACGCAGTATTTT. Translated: CSGGPADTQYF.

This clonotype was observed a handful of times. V and J are TRBV12-3 or TRBV12-4 and TRBJ1-5; D gene unclear. The V gene lost 3 bases and the J gene lost 3 bases, with 9 bases spanning the gap. The CDR3 runs to 14 residues. For the CDR3, the DNA is TGTGCCAGCAGTTTTTTGGGGAACAATCAGCCCCAGCATTTT. Its protein is CASSFLGNNQPQHF.

This clonotype has only a few counts. The chain couples TRBV7-9 to TRBJ2-1, with D maybe TRBD2 (5 bases). The CDR3 is made up of 16 amino acids. Germline-derived CDR1 and CDR2 are SEHNR and FQNEAQ (reference sequence). The V end lost 1 base, the J end lost 6 bases, and 16 bases lay between the germline ends. The CDR3 region is CASSLVMRALGNEQFF. CDR3 DNA: TGTGCCAGCAGCTTAGTTATGCGGGCCCTGGGCAATGAGCAGTTCTTC.

About this clonotype itself: The junction shows a germline mismatch at one end, possibly a read error. The V gene is TRBV20-1, the J gene TRBJ2-2, with 10 bases aligning to TRBD2. Germline lookup yields CDR1 DFQATT and CDR2 SNEGSKA (reference sequence). This CDR3 comprises 16 residues. DNA for the CDR3: TGCTGTGCTAGAAAGAAGCGGGAGGGCCTGGCCGGGGAGCTGTTTTTT. Translation gives CCARKKREGLAGELFF.

V is TRBV27 and J is TRBJ2-2; maybe TRBD1 (5 bases). This CDR3 comprises 16 residues. Germline CDR1 MNHEY, CDR2 SMNVEV (reference sequence). The V and J ends lost 6 bases and 3 bases respectively, with 17 bases between them. CDR3: CASRPTRDRHTGELFF. Here the CDR3 DNA reads TGTGCCAGCAGACCGACCCGCGACAGACACACCGGGGAGCTGTTTTTT.

This sequence joins TRBV27 and TRBJ2-2; possible D gene TRBD2, 5 bases. The V end lost 6 bases, the J end lost 6 bases, and 23 bases lay between the germline ends. CDR3 size: 17 residues. Germline V CDR1 and CDR2: MNHEY, SMNVEV (reference sequence). DNA of the CDR3: TGTGCCAGCAGACTACACGCCGGACGGGGTGCTGCCGGGGAGCTGTTTTTT. Its protein product is CASRLHAGRGAAGELFF.

This rearrangement joins TRBV19 to TRBJ2-3; D is uncertain. Trimming took off 6 bases at V and 2 bases at J, with 6 bases between the two ends. CDR3 length: 12 amino acids. Looked up from germline, CDR1 is LNHDA and CDR2 is SQIVND (reference sequence). CDR3 DNA sequence: TGTGCCAGTAGGGATCTCACAGATACGCAGTATTTT. As protein: CASRDLTDTQYF.

J is TRBJ2-1 and V is TRBV12-3 or TRBV12-4; possibly TRBD2 for D (6 bases). The CDR3 is made up of 16 amino acids. V lost 1 base, J lost 5 bases, and 15 bases lay in between. CDR3 bases: TGTGCCAGCAGTTTAGGGGGGTGGCGGGGCGACAATGAGCAGTTCTTC. Translation: CASSLGGWRGDNEQFF.

This clonotype was counted a few times. The gene calls are TRBV20-1 and TRBJ1-2; D is uncertain. CDR1 DFQATT and CDR2 SNEGSKA come from the germline V gene (reference sequence). The CDR3 spans 13 residues. With 0 bases removed from V and 4 bases from J, the gap between germline ends came to 9 bases. The CDR3 reads CSARDTRGYGYTF. The CDR3 DNA reads as TGCAGTGCTAGAGATACGAGAGGCTATGGCTACACCTTC.

The J gene is TRBJ2-5, the V gene TRBV5-1; 12 bases agree with TRBD2. Germline CDR1 and CDR2: SGHRS and YFSETQ. V shed 5 bases and J 2 bases; nucleotides not matched to a gene: 7. The CDR3 contains 16 residues. For the CDR3, the DNA is TGCGCCAGCAGTTATCTAGCGGGAGGGGGTCAAGAGACCCAGTACTTC. It specifies CASSYLAGGGQETQYF.

The sample holds a few counts of this clonotype. The chain employs TRBV20-1 and TRBJ2-2; TRBD2 is a possible D gene (6 bases). Germline loops: CDR1 DFQATT, CDR2 SNEGSKA (reference sequence). This CDR3 contains 15 residues. The V gene lost 3 bases and the J gene lost 5 bases, with 16 bases spanning the gap. CDR3 DNA: TGCAGTGCTAGCACGGGACTCCCAGTTACCGGGGAGCTGTTTTTT. This encodes CSASTGLPVTGELFF.

This clonotype has a count of ten or more. This chain links TRBV4-1 with TRBJ2-1; 8 bases are a match to TRBD2. This CDR3 has 14 amino acids. Per germline, CDR1 MGHRA and CDR2 YSYEKL. V lost 3 bases, J lost 8 bases, and 6 bases stayed unmatched. CDR3 residues: CASSQAGTRDEQFF. The CDR3, as DNA: TGCGCCAGCAGCCAGGCCGGGACTAGGGATGAGCAGTTCTTC.

This chain connects TRBV19 to TRBJ2-5; 7 bases agree with TRBD2. The germline V gene encodes CDR1 LNHDA and CDR2 SQIVND (reference sequence). V shed 4 bases, J shed 8 bases, and the junction held 7 bases outside the gene matches. The length of the CDR3 is 13 residues. Here the CDR3 reads CASSSGRGGTQYF. CDR3 nucleotides: TGTGCCAGTAGTAGCGGGAGAGGAGGAACCCAGTACTTC.

This clonotype was picked up a small number of times. A clone one base away is much larger, so this may be a read error. CDR3 loop: CASRDYEQYF. In nucleotides, the CDR3 is TGTGCCAGCAGGGACTACGAGCAGTACTTC. The V call is TRBV28, the J call TRBJ2-7, with D uncertain. Germline loops: CDR1 MDHEN, CDR2 SYDVKM. The length of the CDR3 is 10 residues. The V and J ends lost 6 bases and 3 bases respectively, with 3 bases between them.

This chain links TRBV18 with TRBJ2-3; 8 nucleotides align to TRBD1. V was pared by 3 bases and J by 5 bases, with 10 bases of the junction left unmatched. CDR1 is KGHSH, CDR2 LQKENI, per germline. CDR3 size: 16 residues. The CDR3 sequence: CASSPPRTGIRDTQYF. The CDR3 coding sequence is TGTGCCAGCTCACCGCCGAGGACAGGGATCAGAGATACGCAGTATTTT.